Following are 25 T cell receptor beta chains from one sample sequenced in a study of monozygotic twins with inflammatory bowel disease. From its re-call of the 5' RACE reads, TCRdb lists each CDR3 protein once, without DNA. This sample's table has 110,000 to 150,000 distinct CDR3 sequences. Sequenced input: blood. These TCRs come from a human donor with ulcerative colitis or Crohn's disease, or a healthy co-twin of an affected twin (not recorded which).

The chain employs TRBV5-1 and TRBJ1-3. The germline gives CDR1 SGHRS, CDR2 YFSETQ. This CDR3 is 15 amino acids long. The CDR3 loop is CASSLVGSWGNTIYF.

This rearrangement joins TRBV12-3 or TRBV12-4 to TRBJ1-6. The CDR3 sequence is 13 residues long. The CDR3 loop is CASSLGGLSTLHF.

The V call is TRBV6-5, the J call TRBJ2-7; the D call from TCRdb, TRBD1, cannot be confirmed without DNA. Per germline, CDR1 MNHEY and CDR2 SVGAGI. The CDR3 is made up of 13 amino acids. CDR3 protein: CASKGARGHEQYF.

This chain uses TRBV5-1 with TRBJ1-1; TCRdb selects TRBD1, and the lack of DNA leaves this call unchecked. CDR3 size: 14 residues. Looked up from germline, CDR1 is SGHRS and CDR2 is YFSETQ. This CDR3 is CASSFSRGTTEAFF.

This chain uses TRBV14 with TRBJ2-1; TCRdb's assignment of TRBD2 cannot be checked, as there is no DNA. This CDR3 region has 15 residues. Germline V gene sequence: CDR1 SGHDN, CDR2 FVKESK. CDR3 loop: CASSQDSGRWNEQFF.

This sequence joins TRBV28 and TRBJ2-7; checking the TCRdb D call of TRBD1 is not possible without DNA. There are 15 residues in the CDR3. The germline gives CDR1 MDHEN, CDR2 SYDVKM. This CDR3 reads CASSSGWSRAYEQYF.

The chain has TRBV12-3 or TRBV12-4 and TRBJ2-4; TCRdb's D call of TRBD1 is untestable without DNA. There are 21 residues in the CDR3. The CDR3 is CASSLGSLLTGLTLAKNIQYF.

This chain uses TRBV7-3 with TRBJ1-2; TCRdb designates TRBD1, a call that cannot be tested without DNA. From germline, CDR1 is SGHTA and CDR2 FQGTGA. The CDR3 sequence is 12 residues long. The CDR3 loop reads CASSESGHGYTF.

This chain connects TRBV29-1 to TRBJ1-1; TCRdb proposes TRBD1, but this gene call is untestable without DNA. The germline CDR1 and CDR2 sequences are SQVTM and ANQGSEA. The CDR3 is made up of 13 amino acids. The CDR3 here is CSVVGQWGTEAFF. Combining the CDR3 with reference TRBV29-1 and TRBJ1-1 gives the whole variable domain SAVISQKPSRDICQRGTSLTIQCQVDSQVTMMFWYRQQPGQSLTLIATANQGSEATYESGFVIDKFPISRPNLTFSTLTVSNMSPEDSSIYLCSVVGQWGTEAFFGQGTRLTVV.

The chain employs TRBV19 and TRBJ2-1; TCRdb proposes TRBD1, but this gene call is untestable without DNA. The CDR3 covers 15 residues. Germline loops: CDR1 LNHDA, CDR2 SQIVND (reference sequence). The CDR3 protein is CASTSGPGQGFEQFF. The full variable domain, its missing parts supplied by reference TRBV19 and TRBJ2-1, is DGGITQSPKYLFRKEGQNVTLSCEQNLNHDAMYWYRQDPGQGLRLIYYSQIVNDFQKGDIAEGYSVSREKKESFPLTVTSAQKNPTAFYLCASTSGPGQGFEQFFGPGTRLTVL.

V usage is TRBV2 and J usage is TRBJ2-2; TCRdb's D call of TRBD2 is untestable without DNA. CDR1 and CDR2 (germline): SNHLY, FYNNEI. The CDR3 is made up of 12 amino acids. The CDR3 is CARRPRAGELFF.

The V gene is TRBV29-1, the J gene TRBJ2-5; TCRdb designates TRBD1, a call that cannot be tested without DNA. Germline CDR1 is SQVTM and CDR2 is ANQGSEA. The CDR3 spans 14 residues. The CDR3 loop is CSVGQGSAQETQYF.

The rearrangement joins TRBV27 to TRBJ1-5; TCRdb outputs TRBD1, but without DNA this stays unchecked. CDR1 and CDR2 from the germline V gene are MNHEY and SMNVEV (reference sequence). CDR3 length: 14 amino acids. The CDR3 spells CASSIGQGYQPQHF.

J is TRBJ2-7 and V is TRBV27. Germline loops: CDR1 MNHEY, CDR2 SMNVEV (reference sequence). The CDR3 has 14 amino acids. CDR3 in amino acids: CASSLSGRSYEQYF.

V and J are TRBV28 and TRBJ2-7; TCRdb reports TRBD1, a call that lacks DNA to check it against. This CDR3 has 13 residues. CDR1 MDHEN and CDR2 SYDVKM come from the germline V gene. The CDR3 loop is CASTHQQAYEQYF.

The V gene is TRBV20-1, the J gene TRBJ2-4. There are 14 residues in the CDR3. Germline lookup yields CDR1 DFQATT and CDR2 SNEGSKA (reference sequence). Here the CDR3 reads CSAQPTGAQNIQYF.

This chain joins TRBV10-3 and TRBJ1-2. The length of the CDR3 is 11 residues. In germline, CDR1 is ENHRY, CDR2 SYGVKD. CDR3 protein: CATFGRNGYTF.

The chain joins TRBV6-2 or TRBV6-3 to TRBJ2-3; TCRdb outputs TRBD2, but without DNA this stays unchecked. The CDR3 sequence is 15 residues long. CDR1 and CDR2 from the germline V gene are MNHEY and SVGEGT. The chain's CDR3 is CASSLLAGFTDTQYF.

The chain uses TRBV24-1 and TRBJ1-5. Germline lookup yields CDR1 KGHDR and CDR2 SFDVKD. CDR3 size: 15 residues. The chain's CDR3 is CATSDSWAGNQPQHF.

The chain joins TRBV12-3 or TRBV12-4 to TRBJ2-5; the D gene TCRdb calls, TRBD2, cannot be checked with no DNA. The CDR3 has 14 amino acids. The CDR3 protein is CASGTSDASETQYF.

The chain joins TRBV7-9 to TRBJ1-1. The CDR3 is made up of 14 amino acids. Per the germline V gene, CDR1 is SEHNR and CDR2 is FQNEAQ (reference sequence). This chain's CDR3 is CASSLASDSPEAFF.

The J gene is TRBJ2-5, the V gene TRBV28; absent DNA, TCRdb's TRBD2 call cannot be checked. Germline loops: CDR1 MDHEN, CDR2 SYDVKM. This CDR3 has 14 amino acids. This CDR3 reads CASSLEGREETQYF.

The chain has TRBV12-3 or TRBV12-4 and TRBJ2-7; TCRdb returns TRBD1, unconfirmable since there is no DNA. The CDR3 is 15 residues long. The CDR3 is CASSEVTGTPNEQYF.

The V gene is TRBV29-1, the J gene TRBJ1-1; TCRdb selects TRBD1, and the lack of DNA leaves this call unchecked. Germline CDR1 is SQVTM and CDR2 is ANQGSEA. This CDR3 is built from 14 residues. The CDR3 here is CSVHLRGLNTEAFF. Variable domain in full (rest from reference TRBV29-1 and TRBJ1-1): SAVISQKPSRDICQRGTSLTIQCQVDSQVTMMFWYRQQPGQSLTLIATANQGSEATYESGFVIDKFPISRPNLTFSTLTVSNMSPEDSSIYLCSVHLRGLNTEAFFGQGTRLTVV.

The chain carries TRBV28 and TRBJ2-7; TCRdb designates TRBD2, a call that cannot be tested without DNA. The CDR3 is 18 residues long. The V gene's germline CDR1 is MDHEN and CDR2 SYDVKM. The CDR3 sequence is CASRRIGASGGSSYEQYF.